This entry lists 10 T cell receptor beta chains sequenced from one sample in a study of CD8 T cells in Susac syndrome. The authors reverse transcribed roughly 0.5 to 1 ug RNA with random hexamers. TCRdb reprocessed the immunoSEQ multiplex PCR reads with MiXCR, giving one entry per CDR3 protein. This sample has 200,000 or so distinct CDR3 sequences, with roughly 94% found just once. The sample consisted of CD8+ T cells from PBMCs. All receptors come from a human donor with Susac syndrome.

The V gene is TRBV4-2, the J gene TRBJ1-2, with D possibly being TRBD1 (5 bases). Between the trimmed V and J ends, which lost 0 bases and 6 bases, there was a span of 14 bases. CDR3 length equals 15 residues. In germline, CDR1 is LGHNA, CDR2 YNFKEQ. CDR3 bases: TGTGCCAGCAGCCAAGATCGGGCAGGGTGGGATGGCTACACCTTC. Its protein is CASSQDRAGWDGYTF.

This chain uses TRBV28 with TRBJ2-7, with 7 bases identical to TRBD1. The ends lost 5 bases at V and 7 bases at J; junction bases unmatched: 14. Germline loops: CDR1 MDHEN, CDR2 SYDVKM. CDR3 length: 15 residues. The DNA for the CDR3 is TGTGCCAGCAGTCCCCGGACAGTCCCCAGGGGGGAGCAGTACTTC. Translation: CASSPRTVPRGEQYF.

V and J are TRBV20-1 and TRBJ2-5; 9 bases are shared with TRBD1. The CDR3 is made up of 13 amino acids. CDR1 is DFQATT, CDR2 SNEGSKA, per germline (reference sequence). The trim removed 5 bases at V and 3 bases at J, leaving 4 bases unmatched. The CDR3: CSASRTGEETQYF. As DNA, the CDR3 is TGCAGTGCTTCCCGGACAGGGGAAGAGACCCAGTACTTC.

J is TRBJ2-7 and V is TRBV20-1; 8 positions agree with TRBD1. Trimming removed 3 bases from V and 4 bases from J; junction bases left unmatched: 5. The CDR3 is 13 amino acids. Germline CDR1 is DFQATT and CDR2 is SNEGSKA (reference sequence). The CDR3 nucleotides read TGCAGTGCTAGTGGACAGGGCGGGTACGAGCAGTACTTC. Translation: CSASGQGGYEQYF.

The chain combines TRBV7-2 with TRBJ1-1; D is possibly TRBD1 (6 bases). The CDR3 consists of 15 residues. Trimming shortened V by 6 bases and J by 3 bases, and 17 bases separated the two germline ends. The germline CDR1 and CDR2 sequences are SGHTA and FQGNSA. The CDR3 DNA is TGTGCCAGCAGACCAGAGAGGGGGGCGCACACTGAAGCTTTCTTT. Translated, it gives CASRPERGAHTEAFF.

The chain is built from TRBV20-1 and TRBJ2-3; the D call may be TRBD1 or TRBD2 (6 bases each). Deletions cut 3 bases from V and 0 bases from J, with 13 bases between. The CDR3 runs to 15 residues. Germline CDR1 reads DFQATT; CDR2 reads SNEGSKA (reference sequence). The DNA of the CDR3 is TGCAGTGCTAGTTTGGGGGGCGTCAGCACAGATACGCAGTATTTT. It specifies CSASLGGVSTDTQYF.

The V call is TRBV7-9, the J call TRBJ2-3, with TRBD1 identical over 10 bases. CDR1 SEHNR and CDR2 FQNEAQ come from the germline V gene (reference sequence). There are 18 residues in the CDR3. Trimming removed 1 base from V and 3 bases from J; junction bases left unmatched: 10. The DNA for the CDR3 is TGTGCCAGCAGCTTAGAGCGAGACCGGGACAGGGGAACAGATACGCAGTATTTT. It specifies CASSLERDRDRGTDTQYF.

DNA for the CDR3: TGTGCCAGCAGCAAGCTAGCGGGGGAGACCTACGAGCAGTACTTC. This sequence encodes CASSKLAGETYEQYF. The V call is TRBV5-4, the J call TRBJ2-7; 10 nucleotides match TRBD2. Germline V lookup: CDR1 SGHNT, CDR2 YYREEE (reference sequence). J gave up 2 bases and V 4 bases, and 6 bases lay outside the gene matches. The CDR3 totals 15 residues.

This chain joins TRBV7-2 and TRBJ2-1; 7 bases agree with TRBD1. CDR3 size: 14 residues. The V gene's germline CDR1 is SGHTA and CDR2 FQGNSA. Trimming at V came to 4 bases and at J to 6 bases, leaving 6 bases not matched to a gene. CDR3 sequence (DNA): TGTGCCAGCAGCTCCCGGACAGGCTCCAATGAGCAGTTCTTC. Its protein is CASSSRTGSNEQFF.

This chain uses TRBV13 with TRBJ2-3, with 8 bases identical to TRBD1. This CDR3 comprises 16 residues. CDR1 and CDR2 (germline): PRHDT, FYEKMQ (reference sequence). The junction had 6 bases not matched to a gene; V was cut back by 4 bases and J by 0 bases. The CDR3 spells CASSSTGAKSTDTQYF. CDR3 in DNA: TGTGCCAGCAGCTCGACAGGGGCAAAAAGCACAGATACGCAGTATTTT. The entire variable domain, with the rest obtained from reference TRBV13 and TRBJ2-3, is as follows: AAGVIQSPRHLIKEKRETATLKCYPIPRHDTVYWYQQGPGQDPQFLISFYEKMQSDKGSIPDRFSAQQFSDYHSELNMSSLELGDSALYFCASSSTGAKSTDTQYFGPGTRLTVL.